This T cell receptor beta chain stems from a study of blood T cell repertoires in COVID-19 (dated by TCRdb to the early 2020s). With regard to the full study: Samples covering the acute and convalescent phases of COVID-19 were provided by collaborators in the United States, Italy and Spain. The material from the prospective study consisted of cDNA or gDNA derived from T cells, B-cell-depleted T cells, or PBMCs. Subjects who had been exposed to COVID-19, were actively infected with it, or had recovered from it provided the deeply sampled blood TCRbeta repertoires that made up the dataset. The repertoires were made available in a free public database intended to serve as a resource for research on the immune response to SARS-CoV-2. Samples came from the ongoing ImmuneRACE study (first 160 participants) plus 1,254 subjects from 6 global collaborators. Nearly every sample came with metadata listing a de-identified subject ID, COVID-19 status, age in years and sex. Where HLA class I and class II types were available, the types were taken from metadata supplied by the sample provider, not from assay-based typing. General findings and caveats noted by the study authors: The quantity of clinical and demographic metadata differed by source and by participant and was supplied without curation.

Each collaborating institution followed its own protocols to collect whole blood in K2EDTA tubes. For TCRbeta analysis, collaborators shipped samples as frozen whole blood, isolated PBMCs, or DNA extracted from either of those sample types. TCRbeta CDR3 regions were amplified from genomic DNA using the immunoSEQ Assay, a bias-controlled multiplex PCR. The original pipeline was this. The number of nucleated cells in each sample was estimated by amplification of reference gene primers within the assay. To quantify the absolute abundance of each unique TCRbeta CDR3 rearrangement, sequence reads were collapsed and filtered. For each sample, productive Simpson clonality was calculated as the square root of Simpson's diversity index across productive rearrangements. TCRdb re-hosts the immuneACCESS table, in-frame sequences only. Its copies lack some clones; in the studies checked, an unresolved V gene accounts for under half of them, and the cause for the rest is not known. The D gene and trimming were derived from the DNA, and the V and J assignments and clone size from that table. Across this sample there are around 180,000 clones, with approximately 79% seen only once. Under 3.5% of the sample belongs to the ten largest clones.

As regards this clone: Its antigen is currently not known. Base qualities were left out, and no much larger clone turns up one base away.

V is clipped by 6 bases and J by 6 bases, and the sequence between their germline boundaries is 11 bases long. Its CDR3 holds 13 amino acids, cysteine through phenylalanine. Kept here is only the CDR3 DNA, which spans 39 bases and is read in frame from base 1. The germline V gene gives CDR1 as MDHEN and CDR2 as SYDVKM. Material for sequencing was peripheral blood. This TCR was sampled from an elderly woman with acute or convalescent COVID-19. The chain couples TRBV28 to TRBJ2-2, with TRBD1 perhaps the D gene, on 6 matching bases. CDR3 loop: CASRQTGSGELFF. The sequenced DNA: TGTGCCAGCAGACAAACAGGGTCCGGGGAGCTGTTTTTT. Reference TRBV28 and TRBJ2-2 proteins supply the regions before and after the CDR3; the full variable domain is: DVKVTQSSRYLVKRTGEKVFLECVQDMDHENMFWYRQDPGLGLRLIYFSYDVKMKEKGDIPEGYSVSREKKERFSLILESASTNQTSMYLCASRQTGSGELFFGEGSRLTVL.